This T cell receptor (beta chain) emerged from a study of identical twins (dated by TCRdb to 2016 to 2017). Background for the entire study: To test whether fetal clonotypes persist, the study used deep sequencing on TCR alpha and beta repertoires from monozygotic twins, unrelated adults of various ages, and cord blood. To rule out contamination, the twin experiments were replicated at different times with different library preparation protocols. Study-level results and caveats: A weaker excess of twin sharing was found in beta out-of-frame sequences because the signal-to-noise ratio was lowered by fewer shared sequences. Invariant T cells such as MAIT and iNKT could partly confound zero-insertion analyses, although diverse VJ usage argued against such confounding for most clonotypes. Out-of-frame TCR alpha sharing in monozygotic twins was systematically underestimated by recombination models, whereas sharing between unrelated individuals was in agreement with the recombination models. Conclusions relied on cross-sectional statistical analysis, since the same donors could not be followed over many years. Fewer insertions were carried by abundant cord blood beta clonotypes, a similar but weaker trend appeared in young adult naive repertoires, and no such trend appeared in memory repertoires. Compared with coincidental sharing between unrelated individuals, an excess of low generation-probability sequences was observed among out-of-frame TCR alpha sequences shared between twins.

On this clonotype itself: Its antigen specificity is not known. No much larger clone exists at a distance of one base, and base qualities are not known.

Every donor in the study was a healthy Caucasian. Three unrelated non-twin adults were also sequenced: a male aged 18 to 30, a male aged 50 to 59 and a female aged 50 to 59. Using Miltenyi CD45RO+ enrichment and human naive T-cell isolation kits, memory (CD45RO+) and naive T cells were isolated from PBMC. Library preparation was by 5' RACE. Sequencing was performed on an Illumina HiSeq 2000. A universal primer binding site was introduced by template switching, and a unique molecular identifier was present in the final cDNA, enabling accurate counting of TCR cDNA molecules. First-strand cDNA for TCR alpha and beta chains was synthesized from specific primers in the conserved constant-segment region. To control for contamination, every cDNA library carried two barcodes: a SMART-Mk sample barcode plus Illumina barcodes. TruSeq adapter sequences and Illumina sample barcodes were added in two successive PCR steps. TCR alpha and beta cDNA libraries were sequenced on the Illumina HiSeq platform with custom primers. For the original study's pipeline: MiGEC processed the raw reads to extract unique molecular identifiers, while MiXCR was used to determine the CDR3 positions. For each individual, recombination models were inferred using an EM algorithm with the repgenHMM and IGoR tools. Shared clonotype analysis was performed with the tcR package in R, normalizing sharing by the product of cloneset sizes. To study raw recombination without the effects of thymic and clonal selection, out-of-frame nonproductive sequences were analyzed. The public sequencing data were trimmed at Q25 with fastp and processed into clonotypes with MiXCR by TCRdb, which kept only in-frame beta chains. Each entry merges the rows of one CDR3 protein and shows their most common DNA and genes. For this entry, the V and J calls and clone size follow TCRdb and not the study's own pipeline. The sample table contains 350,000 or so distinct CDR3 sequences; only one count was recorded for approximately 9.1% of them. The leading ten clones occupy 8.5% to 10% of the sample.

The specimen sequenced was naive T cells sorted from blood. The cell subset or site label for this specimen denotes: cells isolated with a human naive T-cell isolation kit. The clonotype was recovered from a woman in her fifties or sixties in good health.

The bases read TGTGCCAGCAGCCAAGTGAGATCTAGCGGGATGAGCGAGCAGTACTTC. This sequence encodes CASSQVRSSGMSEQYF. The chain is encoded by TRBV3-1 joined to TRBJ2-7; TRBD2 aligns with 9 central bases. CDR1 and CDR2 (LGHDT, YNNKEL) derive from the germline V gene (reference sequence). Germline trimming amounts to 1 base on V and 6 bases on J, with 10 as the count of junction bases outside the gene matches. Taken from cysteine to phenylalanine, the CDR3 has 16 residues. Only CDR3 DNA is held: 48 bases, read in frame from base 1.